This T cell receptor (beta chain) was sequenced in a study of monozygotic twins with cystic fibrosis. Looking at the study overall: Around 3 micrograms of fragmented DNA underwent approximately 15 PCR cycles for library preparation. Findings of the study overall: J usage was most co-twin-similar in 8 of 16 pairs, V in 13. Nucleotide-identical clonotype sharing was significantly higher within monozygotic CF twin pairs than between unrelated CF individuals. Median Simpson clonality of approximately 0.009 suggested naive T cells predominated.

Turning to this clone: The antigen is unknown.

Sequenced by immunoSEQ multiplex PCR; TCRdb stores in-frame clones only, minus some. The data hold 20,000 to 25,000 clones, with approximately 98% observed a single time. Per germline, CDR1 MDHEN and CDR2 SYDVKM. The CDR3 has 14 residues. V lost 6 bases, J lost 2 bases, and 10 bases lay in between. The V and J genes are TRBV28 and TRBJ1-4, with a possible D match to TRBD1 (5 bases). The sequenced sample was blood. The sequence came from a girl aged 5-17 years with cystic fibrosis. DNA of the CDR3: TGTGCCAGCAGGACCAGGGACACTAATGAAAAACTGTTTTTT. This sequence encodes CASRTRDTNEKLFF.